This TCR beta chain comes out of a study of Ad26.COV2.S vaccination and SARS-CoV-2 variants. General study results and limits: Measurement of non-spike TCR breadth gave similar results in vaccine and placebo recipients. The study found higher spike-specific TCR breadth in vaccine than placebo recipients. Considerable breadth of spike-specific CD8+ and CD4+ T cell responses has reportedly been documented following vaccination.

Trimming took 4 bases from V and 5 from J, leaving 11 bases between them. Per germline, CDR1 SEHNR and CDR2 FQNEAQ (reference sequence). This CDR3 comprises 13 residues. As regards this clone: Its antigen is as yet unknown.

Regarding treatment: about 20 received Ad26.COV2.S at low or high dose, single or two shots; 5 received placebo; per-sample allocation not given. The study sampled participants on day 63 after the first vaccine or placebo injection. Based in Boston, the donor was an adult of 18-55 years. Sequencing was performed with immunoSEQ multiplex PCR; in TCRdb, only in-frame clones are kept and a portion is missing. The table shows fewer than 600,000 clones, with roughly 87% occurring only once. The chain has TRBV7-9 and TRBJ1-2; no clear D. This sample comprised peripheral blood, obtained in a trial of Ad26.COV2.S vaccine versus placebo. The TCR sequence derives from a person between 18 and 59 years old who received the Ad26.COV2.S COVID-19 vaccine or a placebo. CDR3 bases: TGTGCCAGCAGCTCGGGGTTTCGGTATGGCTACACCTTC. It is translated as CASSSGFRYGYTF.